This T cell receptor (beta chain) was recovered during a study of blood T cell repertoires in COVID-19. Overall study: Sources were T cells, B-cell-depleted T cells, or PBMCs; the material itself was cDNA or gDNA.

Trimming took off 3 bases at V and 0 bases at J, with 12 bases between the two ends. The germline CDR1 and CDR2 sequences are LNHDA and SQIVND (reference sequence). This CDR3 comprises 15 residues. Only in-frame clones appear in the TCRdb table, and some are missing; sequencing was by immunoSEQ multiplex PCR. There are a few hundred thousand clones in the sample; roughly 90% occur only once, and under 9.5% lies in the top ten. The sample comprised PBMCs or T cells enriched from blood (not recorded which). The receptor's source is a man in his forties or fifties who had recovered from COVID-19. The chain has TRBV19 and TRBJ2-7; TRBD1 is a possible D gene (5 bases). CDR3 sequence: CASSMSGAVSYEQYF. Here the CDR3 DNA reads TGTGCCAGTAGTATGTCTGGGGCGGTCTCCTACGAGCAGTACTTC. The full variable domain, with the rest looked up from reference TRBV19 and TRBJ2-7, is DGGITQSPKYLFRKEGQNVTLSCEQNLNHDAMYWYRQDPGQGLRLIYYSQIVNDFQKGDIAEGYSVSREKKESFPLTVTSAQKNPTAFYLCASSMSGAVSYEQYFGPGTRLTVT.